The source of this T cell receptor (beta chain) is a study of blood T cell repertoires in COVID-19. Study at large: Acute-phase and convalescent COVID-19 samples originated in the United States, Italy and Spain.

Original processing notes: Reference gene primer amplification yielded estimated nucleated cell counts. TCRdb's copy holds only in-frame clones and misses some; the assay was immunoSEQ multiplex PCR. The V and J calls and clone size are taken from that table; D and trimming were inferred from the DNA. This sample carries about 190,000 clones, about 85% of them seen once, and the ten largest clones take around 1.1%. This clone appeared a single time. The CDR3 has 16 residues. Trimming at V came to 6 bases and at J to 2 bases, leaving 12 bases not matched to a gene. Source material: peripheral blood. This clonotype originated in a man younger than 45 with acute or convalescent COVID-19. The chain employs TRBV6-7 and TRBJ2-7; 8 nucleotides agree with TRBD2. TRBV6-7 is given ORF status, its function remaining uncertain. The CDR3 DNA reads TGTGCCAGCAGACAACCCACGGGAGGGAGTACCTACGAGCAGTACTTC. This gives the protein CASRQPTGGSTYEQYF.